Below, 10 T cell receptor beta chains from the same sample are listed, as sequenced in a study of T cells after yellow fever vaccination. MiXCR was run by TCRdb on the 5' RACE reads, yielding one entry per CDR3 protein. Counted here are around 400,000 distinct CDR3 sequences, 11% occurring once; the ten biggest clones make up roughly 18%. The sequencing here drew on PBMCs, taken on the day of the first yellow fever vaccination. The receptors come from a man aged 18 to 29 who received the YFV17D yellow fever vaccine.

The J gene is TRBJ1-1, the V gene TRBV3-1; 7 nucleotides match TRBD1. Germline V gene sequence: CDR1 LGHDT, CDR2 YNNKEL (reference sequence). The CDR3 contains 14 residues. The V gene end was trimmed by 3 bases and the J gene end by 6 bases; junction bases not matched to a gene: 7. CDR3 region: CASSQTGRWAEAFF. CDR3 sequence (DNA): TGTGCCAGCAGCCAGACAGGGAGGTGGGCTGAAGCTTTCTTT. Together with reference TRBV3-1 and TRBJ1-1, the CDR3 gives the full variable domain: DTAVSQTPKYLVTQMGNDKSIKCEQNLGHDTMYWYKQDSKKFLKIMFSYNNKELIINETVPNRFSPKSPDKAHLNLHINSLELGDSAVYFCASSQTGRWAEAFFGQGTRLTVV.

This chain connects TRBV6-1 to TRBJ1-5; TRBD1 might be the D (5 bases). V dropped 1 base and J dropped 2 bases, with 9 bases sitting between them. Germline CDR1 is MNHNS and CDR2 is SASEGT. The CDR3 runs to 15 residues. This CDR3 reads CASSEGHRRNQPQHF. The CDR3 DNA is TGTGCCAGCAGTGAAGGGCACAGGCGCAATCAGCCCCAGCATTTT.

This clonotype was seen only a few times. The rearrangement uses TRBV4-1 and TRBJ2-2; 12 bases fit TRBD1. The trim removed 4 bases at V and 6 bases at J, leaving 3 bases unmatched. In germline, CDR1 is MGHRA, CDR2 YSYEKL. This CDR3 has 15 amino acids. The CDR3 reads CASSRGQGAAGELFF. For the CDR3, the DNA is TGCGCCAGCAGCCGGGGACAGGGGGCCGCCGGGGAGCTGTTTTTT.

The chain recombines TRBV24-1 with TRBJ2-2; D gene uncertain. This CDR3 has 15 residues. Trimming removed 3 bases at V and 3 bases at J, with 10 bases between. Germline V lookup: CDR1 KGHDR, CDR2 SFDVKD. CDR3 bases: TGTGCCACCAGTGATATTGCAGGCCACACCGGGGAGCTGTTTTTT. It is translated as CATSDIAGHTGELFF.

Ten or more counts support this clonotype. The rearrangement joins TRBV10-1 to TRBJ2-1, with 7 nucleotides matching TRBD2. V lost 1 base and J lost 4; bases outside the gene matches: 7. The CDR3 is 16 amino acids. Germline assignment: CDR1 WNHNN and CDR2 SYGVQD (reference sequence). CDR3 nucleotide sequence: TGCGCCAGCAGTGAGTTTGGCGGGGGATCATACAATGAGCAGTTCTTC. It translates to CASSEFGGGSYNEQFF.

The chain uses TRBV4-3 and TRBJ2-2; 11 nucleotides agree with TRBD1. Germline V gene sequence: CDR1 LGHNA, CDR2 YSLEER. With V trimmed by 6 bases and J by 3 bases, 6 bases remained unmatched. The CDR3 extends over 16 amino acids. The CDR3 loop is CASRRLGQGDTGELFF. The DNA for the CDR3 is TGCGCCAGCAGAAGATTGGGACAGGGGGACACCGGGGAGCTGTTTTTT.

The V call is TRBV7-2, the J call TRBJ1-2, with D uncertain. The V and J ends lost 4 bases and 4 bases respectively, with 13 bases between them. CDR3 length: 14 residues. Germline CDR1 and CDR2: SGHTA and FQGNSA. The CDR3, as DNA: TGTGCCAGCAGCTCGGCCGAAAAAGTCTATGGCTACACCTTC. Its protein is CASSSAEKVYGYTF.

The genes are TRBV3-1 and TRBJ2-3; 11 positions match TRBD2. The germline gives CDR1 LGHDT, CDR2 YNNKEL (reference sequence). This CDR3 is 16 amino acids long. The J segment lost 5 bases and the V segment lost 0 bases, leaving 4 bases of the junction unmatched. CDR3 DNA sequence: TGTGCCAGCAGCCAAGACCGACTAGCGGGATTAGATACGCAGTATTTT. Translating it yields CASSQDRLAGLDTQYF.

This chain connects TRBV28 to TRBJ1-3; 9 bases are a match to TRBD1. CDR3 length: 14 amino acids. The germline V gene encodes CDR1 MDHEN and CDR2 SYDVKM. With V trimmed by 3 bases and J by 4 bases, 1 base remained unmatched. This CDR3 is CASSFTGGGNTIYF. The CDR3 nucleotides are TGTGCCAGCAGTTTCACAGGGGGCGGAAACACCATATATTTT.

The CDR3 DNA reads as TGTGCCAGCAGCGTCCAAGGAGAGCGGGCTTTCTTT. Protein: CASSVQGERAFF. The chain recombines TRBV12-3 or TRBV12-4 with TRBJ1-1; D call uncertain. The ends were cut back, 6 bases at V and 11 bases at J, with 16 bases in the middle. This CDR3 contains 12 residues.